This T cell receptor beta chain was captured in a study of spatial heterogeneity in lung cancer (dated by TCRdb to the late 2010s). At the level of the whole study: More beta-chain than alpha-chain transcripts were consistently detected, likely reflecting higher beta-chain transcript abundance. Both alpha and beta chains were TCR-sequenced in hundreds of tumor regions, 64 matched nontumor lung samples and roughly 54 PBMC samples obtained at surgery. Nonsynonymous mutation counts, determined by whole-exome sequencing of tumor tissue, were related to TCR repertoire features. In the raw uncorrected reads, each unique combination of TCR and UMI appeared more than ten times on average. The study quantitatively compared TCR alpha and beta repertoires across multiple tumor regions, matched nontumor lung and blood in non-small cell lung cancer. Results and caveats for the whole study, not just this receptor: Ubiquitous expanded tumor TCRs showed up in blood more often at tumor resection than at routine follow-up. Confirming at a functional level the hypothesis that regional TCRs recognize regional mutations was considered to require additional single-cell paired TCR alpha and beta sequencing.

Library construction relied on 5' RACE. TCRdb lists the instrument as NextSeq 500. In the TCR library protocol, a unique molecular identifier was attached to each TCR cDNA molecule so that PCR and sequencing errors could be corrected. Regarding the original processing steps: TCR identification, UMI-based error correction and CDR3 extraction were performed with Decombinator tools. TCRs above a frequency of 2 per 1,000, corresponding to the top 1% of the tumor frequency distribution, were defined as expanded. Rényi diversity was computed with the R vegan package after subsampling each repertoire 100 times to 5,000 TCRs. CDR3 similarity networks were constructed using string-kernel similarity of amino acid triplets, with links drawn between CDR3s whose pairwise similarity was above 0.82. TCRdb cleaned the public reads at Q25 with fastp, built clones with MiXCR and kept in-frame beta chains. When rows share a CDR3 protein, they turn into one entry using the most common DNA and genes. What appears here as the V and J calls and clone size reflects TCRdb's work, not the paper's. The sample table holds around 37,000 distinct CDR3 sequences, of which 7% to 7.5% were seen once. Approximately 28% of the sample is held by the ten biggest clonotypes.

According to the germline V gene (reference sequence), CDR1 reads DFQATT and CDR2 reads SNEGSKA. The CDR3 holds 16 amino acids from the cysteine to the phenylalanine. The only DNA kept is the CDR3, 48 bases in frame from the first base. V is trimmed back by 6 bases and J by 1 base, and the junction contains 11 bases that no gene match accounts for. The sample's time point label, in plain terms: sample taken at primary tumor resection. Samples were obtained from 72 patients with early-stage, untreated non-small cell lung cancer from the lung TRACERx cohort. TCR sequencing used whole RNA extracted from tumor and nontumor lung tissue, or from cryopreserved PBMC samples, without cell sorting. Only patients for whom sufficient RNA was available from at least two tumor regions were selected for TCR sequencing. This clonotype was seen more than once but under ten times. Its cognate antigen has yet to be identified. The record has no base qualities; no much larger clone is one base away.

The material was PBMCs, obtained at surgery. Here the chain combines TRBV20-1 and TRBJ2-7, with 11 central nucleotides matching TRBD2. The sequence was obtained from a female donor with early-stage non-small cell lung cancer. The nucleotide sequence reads TGCAGTGCAAACTCTCCACTAGCGGGAGCGTCCTACGAGCAGTACTTC. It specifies CSANSPLAGASYEQYF.